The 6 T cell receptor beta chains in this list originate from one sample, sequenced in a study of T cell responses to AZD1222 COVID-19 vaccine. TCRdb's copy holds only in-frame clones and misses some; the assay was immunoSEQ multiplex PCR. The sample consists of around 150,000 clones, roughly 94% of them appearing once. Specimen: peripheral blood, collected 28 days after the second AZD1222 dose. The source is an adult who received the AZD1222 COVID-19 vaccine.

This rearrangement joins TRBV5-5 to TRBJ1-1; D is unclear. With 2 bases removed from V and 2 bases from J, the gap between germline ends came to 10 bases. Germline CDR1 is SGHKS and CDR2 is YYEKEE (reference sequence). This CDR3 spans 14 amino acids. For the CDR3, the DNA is TGTGCCAGCAGCTTTGCACAGTCAAACACTGAAGCTTTCTTT. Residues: CASSFAQSNTEAFF. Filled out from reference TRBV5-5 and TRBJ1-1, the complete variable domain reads DAGVTQSPTHLIKTRGQQVTLRCSPISGHKSVSWYQQVLGQGPQFIFQYYEKEERGRGNFPDRFSARQFPNYSSELNVNALLLGDSALYLCASSFAQSNTEAFFGQGTRLTVV.

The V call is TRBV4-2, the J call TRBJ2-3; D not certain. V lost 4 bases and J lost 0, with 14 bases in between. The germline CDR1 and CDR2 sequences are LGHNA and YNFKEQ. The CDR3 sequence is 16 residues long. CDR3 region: CASSPGRVSSTDTQYF. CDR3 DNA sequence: TGTGCCAGCAGCCCAGGACGAGTGTCTAGCACAGATACGCAGTATTTT.

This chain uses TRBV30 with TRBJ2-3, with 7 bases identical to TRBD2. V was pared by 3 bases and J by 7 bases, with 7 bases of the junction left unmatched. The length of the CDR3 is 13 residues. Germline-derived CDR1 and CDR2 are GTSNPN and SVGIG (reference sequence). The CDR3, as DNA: TGTGCCTGGAGGGTAGCGGGTACGAATACGCAGTATTTT. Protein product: CAWRVAGTNTQYF. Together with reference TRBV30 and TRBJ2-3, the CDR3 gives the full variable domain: SQTIHQWPATLVQPVGSPLSLECTVEGTSNPNLYWYRQAAGRGLQLLFYSVGIGQISSEVPQNLSASRPQDRQFILSSKKLLLSDSGFYLCAWRVAGTNTQYFGPGTRLTVL.

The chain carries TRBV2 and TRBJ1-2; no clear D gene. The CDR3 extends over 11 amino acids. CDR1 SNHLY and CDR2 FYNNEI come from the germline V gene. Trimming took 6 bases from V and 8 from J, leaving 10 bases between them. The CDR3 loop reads CASSLMGGYTF. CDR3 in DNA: TGTGCCAGCAGCCTAATGGGGGGCTACACCTTC.

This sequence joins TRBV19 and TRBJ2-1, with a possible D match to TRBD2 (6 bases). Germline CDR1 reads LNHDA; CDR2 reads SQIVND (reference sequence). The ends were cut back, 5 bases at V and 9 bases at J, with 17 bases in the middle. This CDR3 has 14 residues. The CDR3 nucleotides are TGTGCCAGTAGTCGACTAGAGCTGGGGATTGAGCAGTTCTTC. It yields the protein CASSRLELGIEQFF.

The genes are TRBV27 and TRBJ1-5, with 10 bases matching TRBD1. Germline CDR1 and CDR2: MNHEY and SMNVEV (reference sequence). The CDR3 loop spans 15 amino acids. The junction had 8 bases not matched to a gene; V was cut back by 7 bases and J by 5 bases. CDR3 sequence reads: CASKPPGQGYQPQHF. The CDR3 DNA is TGTGCCAGCAAGCCCCCGGGACAGGGGTATCAGCCCCAGCATTTT.